This passage covers 13 T cell receptor beta chains from one sample sequenced in a study of T cells in Graves' hyperthyroidism and ophthalmopathy. RNA transcripts were the template for amplifying TCR beta CDR3 regions. HTBI primers were employed in a first-round RT-PCR of the TCR CDR3. TCRdb reanalysed the multiplex PCR reads using MiXCR and keeps one entry per CDR3 protein. The sample consists of about 110,000 distinct CDR3 sequences, about 17% of them appearing once. The material sequenced was blood. These receptor sequences come from a woman aged 45-65 years with Graves' hyperthyroidism.

This clonotype was seen ten or more times. The chain links TRBV18 to TRBJ1-2, with D possibly matching TRBD1 (6 bases). Germline V gene lookup returns CDR1 KGHSH and CDR2 LQKENI. The V end lost 5 bases, the J end lost 3 bases, and 7 bases lay between the germline ends. The CDR3 has 12 amino acids. The CDR3 DNA follows: TGTGCCAGCTCAGCAGGGGACTATGGCTACACCTTC. Translating it yields CASSAGDYGYTF.

Ten or more counts support this clonotype. At one end, the junction sequence differs from germline, possibly due to a read error. V and J are TRBV2 and TRBJ1-1, with D tentatively TRBD1 (5 bases). Germline V gene sequence: CDR1 SNHLY, CDR2 FYNNEI. The CDR3 runs 13 residues. In DNA, the CDR3 is TGCGCTAAGAGCAGGGCGGGGAACACTGAAGCTTTCTTT. It translates to CAKSRAGNTEAFF.

This clonotype was seen ten or more times. The chain couples TRBV28 to TRBJ2-7, with TRBD1 matching 7 bases. Germline CDR1 is MDHEN and CDR2 is SYDVKM. The CDR3 has 15 residues. J lost 2 bases, V lost 10 bases, and 14 bases had no gene match. The CDR3 DNA follows: TGTGCCACCTTAATCCGACAGGGACATCCCTACGAGCAGTACGTC. Protein product: CATLIRQGHPYEQYV.

As concerns this clonotype: A junction end diverges from the germline sequence, so it may reflect a read error. This sequence joins TRBV6-2 or TRBV6-3 and TRBJ1-1; D is ambiguous. The germline V gene encodes CDR1 MNHEY and CDR2 SVGEGT. The CDR3 runs to 15 residues. Here the CDR3 reads CASSYMAEHNTETFF. In DNA, the CDR3 is TGTGCCAGCAGTTACATGGCGGAGCACAACACTGAAACTTTCTTT.

Many counts were recorded for this clonotype. This rearrangement joins TRBV7-8 to TRBJ2-3; no firm D call. Germline V gives CDR1 SGHVS, CDR2 FQNEAQ. V dropped 3 bases and J dropped 6 bases, with 7 bases sitting between them. The CDR3 is 12 residues long. The CDR3 nucleotides read TGTGCCAGCAGCTTTACAAGGGATACGCAGTATTTT. It is translated as CASSFTRDTQYF. Based on the CDR3 plus reference TRBV7-8 and TRBJ2-3, the full variable domain is GAGVSQSPRYKVAKRGQDVALRCDPISGHVSLFWYQQALGQGPEFLTYFQNEAQLDKSGLPSDRFFAERPEGSVSTLKIQRTQQEDSAVYLCASSFTRDTQYFGPGTRLTVL.

This clonotype was counted many times. The genes are TRBV20-1 and TRBJ2-2; D gene uncertain. The CDR3 is 14 residues long. Germline V gene sequence: CDR1 DFQATT, CDR2 SNEGSKA (reference sequence). V lost 3 bases, J lost 1 base, and 9 bases lay in between. CDR3 amino acids: CSASDMGNTGELFF. The CDR3 DNA sequence: TGCAGTGCTAGCGACATGGGGAACACCGGGGAGCTGTTTTTT.

The rearrangement joins TRBV12-3 or TRBV12-4 to TRBJ1-1; D gene ambiguous. V lost 3 bases and J lost 6, with 5 bases in between. The CDR3 covers 11 residues. CDR3 nucleotide sequence: TGTGCCAGCAGTTTTGGCCCTGAAGCTTTCTTT. Protein sequence: CASSFGPEAFF.

This clonotype was seen many times. The V and J genes are TRBV20-1 and TRBJ2-2, with 11 nucleotides matching TRBD2. The germline V gene has CDR1 DFQATT and CDR2 SNEGSKA (reference sequence). The CDR3 length is 16 residues. V trimming: 5 bases; J trimming: 3 bases; junction bases outside the gene matches: 8. The CDR3 bases are TGCAGTGCTCGTCCTAGCGGGAGGTCTCACACCGGGGAGCTGTTTTTT. Residues: CSARPSGRSHTGELFF.

This clonotype was counted only a few times. The V and J genes are TRBV6-1 and TRBJ2-1; tentative D call: TRBD2 (6 bases). The CDR3 is made up of 13 amino acids. Germline CDR1 is MNHNS and CDR2 is SASEGT. Trimming took 1 base from V and 15 from J, leaving 16 bases between them. The CDR3 nucleotides read TGTGCCAGCAGTGAAGTGACGCGGGCGGGGACGTTCTTC. Translated: CASSEVTRAGTFF.

The table lists this clonotype with a few counts. With a much larger clone just one base away, this may be a read error. This chain connects TRBV20-1 to TRBJ1-4, with D uncertain. The CDR3 extends over 14 amino acids. Germline V gene data show CDR1 as DFQATT and CDR2 as SNEGSKA (reference sequence). The CDR3 DNA reads TGCAGTGCTTCGTCTGCCACAACTAATGAAAAACTGGTTTTT. Translated: CSASSATTNEKLVF.

The chain has TRBV6-2 or TRBV6-3 and TRBJ2-1; D perhaps matches TRBD2 (7 bases). Germline V CDR1 and CDR2: MNHEY, SVGEGT. The V end was cut by 0 bases, the J end by 8 bases, with 17 bases between. The CDR3 spans 16 residues. CDR3 coding DNA: TGTGCCAGCAGTTACTCCTCGGGGGGCGTGGGGGATGAGCAGTTCTTC. This gives the protein CASSYSSGGVGDEQFF.

The chain is built from TRBV6-1 and TRBJ1-6; possibly TRBD1 for D (5 bases). With 7 bases removed from V and 10 bases from J, the gap between germline ends came to 14 bases. This CDR3 is 13 amino acids long. Germline V gene lookup returns CDR1 MNHNS and CDR2 SASEGT. The CDR3 nucleotides are TGTGCCAGCAATCAGGGTCAGAGCTCACCCCTCCACTTT. Translated: CASNQGQSSPLHF.

This clonotype was picked up a small number of times. This chain uses TRBV7-3 with TRBJ2-1; no definite D call. V lost 1 base and J 7 bases, leaving 14 bases between the germline ends. Per germline, CDR1 SGHTA and CDR2 FQGTGA. This CDR3 region has 15 residues. CDR3 DNA sequence: TGTGCCAGCAGCTTAATGAGGTCGGGCCGGAATGAGCAGTTCTTC. Translation: CASSLMRSGRNEQFF.